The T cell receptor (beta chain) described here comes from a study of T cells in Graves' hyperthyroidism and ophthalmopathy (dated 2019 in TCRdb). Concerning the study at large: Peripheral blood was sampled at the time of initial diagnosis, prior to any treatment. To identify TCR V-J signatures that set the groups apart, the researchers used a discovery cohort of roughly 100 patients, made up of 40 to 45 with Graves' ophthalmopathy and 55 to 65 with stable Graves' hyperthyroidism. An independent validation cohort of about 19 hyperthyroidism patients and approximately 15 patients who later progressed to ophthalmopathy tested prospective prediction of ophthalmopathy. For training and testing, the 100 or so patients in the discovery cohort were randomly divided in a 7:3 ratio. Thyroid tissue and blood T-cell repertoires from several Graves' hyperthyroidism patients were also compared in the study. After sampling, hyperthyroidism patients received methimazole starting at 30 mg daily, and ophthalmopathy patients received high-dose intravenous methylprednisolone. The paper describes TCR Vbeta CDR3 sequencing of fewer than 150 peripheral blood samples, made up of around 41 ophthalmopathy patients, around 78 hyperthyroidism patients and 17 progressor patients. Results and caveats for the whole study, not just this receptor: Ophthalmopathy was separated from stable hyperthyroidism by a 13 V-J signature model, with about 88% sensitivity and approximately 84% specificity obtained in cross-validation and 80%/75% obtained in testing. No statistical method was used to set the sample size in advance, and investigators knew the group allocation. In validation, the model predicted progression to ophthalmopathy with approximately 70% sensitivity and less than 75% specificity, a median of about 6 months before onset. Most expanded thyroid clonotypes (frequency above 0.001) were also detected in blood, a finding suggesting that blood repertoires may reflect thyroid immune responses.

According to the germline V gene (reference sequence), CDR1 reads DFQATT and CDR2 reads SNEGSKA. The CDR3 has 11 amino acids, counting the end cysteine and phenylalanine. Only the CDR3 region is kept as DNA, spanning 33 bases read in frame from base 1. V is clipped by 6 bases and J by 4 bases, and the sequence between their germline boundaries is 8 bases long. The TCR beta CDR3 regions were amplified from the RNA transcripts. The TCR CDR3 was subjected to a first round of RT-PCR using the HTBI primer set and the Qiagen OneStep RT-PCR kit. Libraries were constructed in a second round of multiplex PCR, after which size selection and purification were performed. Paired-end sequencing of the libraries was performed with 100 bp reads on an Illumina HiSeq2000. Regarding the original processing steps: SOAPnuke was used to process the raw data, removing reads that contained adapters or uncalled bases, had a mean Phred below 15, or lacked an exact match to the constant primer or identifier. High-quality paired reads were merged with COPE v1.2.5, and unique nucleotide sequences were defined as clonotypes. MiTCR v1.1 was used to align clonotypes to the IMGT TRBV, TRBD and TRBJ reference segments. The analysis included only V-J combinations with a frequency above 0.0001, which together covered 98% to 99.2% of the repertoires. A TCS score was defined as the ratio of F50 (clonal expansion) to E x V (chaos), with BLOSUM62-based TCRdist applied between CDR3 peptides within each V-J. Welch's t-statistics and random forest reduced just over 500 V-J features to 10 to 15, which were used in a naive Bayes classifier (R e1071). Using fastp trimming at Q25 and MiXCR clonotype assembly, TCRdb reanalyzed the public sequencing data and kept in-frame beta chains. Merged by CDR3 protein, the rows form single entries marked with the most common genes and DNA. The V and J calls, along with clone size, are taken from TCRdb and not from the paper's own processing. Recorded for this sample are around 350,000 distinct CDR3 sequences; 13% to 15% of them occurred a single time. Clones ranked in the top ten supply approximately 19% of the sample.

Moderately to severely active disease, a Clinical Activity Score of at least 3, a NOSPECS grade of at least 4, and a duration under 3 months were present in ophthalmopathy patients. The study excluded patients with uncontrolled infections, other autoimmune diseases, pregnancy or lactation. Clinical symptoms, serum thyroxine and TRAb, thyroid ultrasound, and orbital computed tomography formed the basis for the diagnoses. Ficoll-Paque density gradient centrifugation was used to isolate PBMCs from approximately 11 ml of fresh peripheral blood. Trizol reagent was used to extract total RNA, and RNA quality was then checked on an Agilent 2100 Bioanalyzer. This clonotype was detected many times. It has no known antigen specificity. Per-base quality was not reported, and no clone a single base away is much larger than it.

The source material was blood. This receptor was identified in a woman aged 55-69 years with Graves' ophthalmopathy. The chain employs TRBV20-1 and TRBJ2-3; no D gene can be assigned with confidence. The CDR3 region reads CSALRADTQYF. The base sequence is TGCAGTGCCCTTCGGGCAGATACGCAGTATTTT.